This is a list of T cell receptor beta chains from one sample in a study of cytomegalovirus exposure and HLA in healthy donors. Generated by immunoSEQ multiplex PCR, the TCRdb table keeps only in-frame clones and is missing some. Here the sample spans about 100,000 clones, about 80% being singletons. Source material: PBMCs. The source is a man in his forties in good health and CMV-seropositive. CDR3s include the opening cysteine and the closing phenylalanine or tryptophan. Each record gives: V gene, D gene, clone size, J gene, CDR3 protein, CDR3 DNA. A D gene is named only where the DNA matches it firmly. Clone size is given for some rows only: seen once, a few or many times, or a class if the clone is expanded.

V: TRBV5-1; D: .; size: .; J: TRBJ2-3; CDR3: CASSFAGRTSSTDTQYF; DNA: TGCGCCAGCAGCTTCGCTGGACGTACTAGTAGCACAGATACGCAGTATTTT
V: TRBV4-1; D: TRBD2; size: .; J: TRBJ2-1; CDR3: CASSQDEAGVGNEQFF; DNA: TGCGCCAGCAGCCAAGATGAAGCGGGAGTAGGTAATGAGCAGTTCTTC
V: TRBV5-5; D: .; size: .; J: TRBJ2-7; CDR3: CASSVKIRQAGYEQYF; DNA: TGTGCCAGCAGCGTGAAGATTCGACAGGCGGGCTACGAGCAGTACTTC
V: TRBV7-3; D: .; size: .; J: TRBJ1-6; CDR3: CASSLGVGWSSPLHF; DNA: TGTGCCAGCAGCTTAGGTGTCGGTTGGAGCTCACCCCTCCACTTT
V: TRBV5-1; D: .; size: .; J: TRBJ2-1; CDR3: CASSLAPDFYNEQFF; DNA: TGCGCCAGCAGCTTGGCTCCGGACTTTTACAATGAGCAGTTCTTC
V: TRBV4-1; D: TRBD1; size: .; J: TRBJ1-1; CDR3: CASSQDPRQGTGNTEAFF; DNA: TGCGCCAGCAGCCAAGACCCTCGACAGGGGACAGGGAACACTGAAGCTTTCTTT
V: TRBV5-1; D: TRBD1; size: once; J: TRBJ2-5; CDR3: CASRGTGGTETQYF; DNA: TGCGCCAGTCGGGGGACAGGGGGCACAGAGACCCAGTACTTC
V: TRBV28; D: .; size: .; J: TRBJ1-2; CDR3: CASGSVGVFYGYTF; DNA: TGTGCCAGCGGTAGTGTGGGCGTCTTCTATGGCTACACCTTC
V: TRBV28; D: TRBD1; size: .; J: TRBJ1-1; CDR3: CASSLADRGLFTEAFF; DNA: TGTGCCAGCAGCCTCGCGGACAGGGGGCTTTTCACTGAAGCTTTCTTT
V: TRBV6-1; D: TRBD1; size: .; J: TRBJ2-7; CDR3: CASSLGQGSYEQYF; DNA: TGTGCCAGCAGTCTAGGACAGGGCTCCTACGAGCAGTACTTC
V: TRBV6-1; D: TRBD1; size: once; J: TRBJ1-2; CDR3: CASSERQGDGYTF; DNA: TGTGCCAGCAGTGAAAGACAGGGGGATGGCTACACCTTC
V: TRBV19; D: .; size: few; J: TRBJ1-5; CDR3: CASSMVEKGAQHF; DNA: TGTGCCAGTAGTATGGTGGAAAAAGGGGCCCAGCATTTT
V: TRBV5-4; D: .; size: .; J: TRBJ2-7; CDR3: CASSLDQGRAYEQYF; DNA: TGTGCCAGCAGCTTGGACCAGGGGCGCGCCTACGAGCAGTACTTC
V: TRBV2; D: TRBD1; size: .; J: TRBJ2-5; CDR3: CASSAGQGRETQYF; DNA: TGTGCCAGCAGCGCAGGACAGGGGAGAGAGACCCAGTACTTC
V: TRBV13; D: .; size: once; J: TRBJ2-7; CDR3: CASSPRQLTSYEQYF; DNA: TGTGCCAGCAGCCCTCGACAGCTCACTTCCTACGAGCAGTACTTC
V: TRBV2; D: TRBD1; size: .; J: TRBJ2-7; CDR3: CASRRTGGNSGEQYF; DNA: TGTGCCAGCAGACGTACAGGGGGAAATTCTGGCGAGCAGTACTTC
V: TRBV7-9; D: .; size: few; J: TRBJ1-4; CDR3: CASSEGNAGITTNEKLFF; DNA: TGTGCCAGCAGCGAGGGAAACGCGGGGATTACAACTAATGAAAAACTGTTTTTT
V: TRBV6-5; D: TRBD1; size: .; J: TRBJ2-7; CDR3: CASSYSVTGSYEQYF; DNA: TGTGCCAGCAGTTACTCCGTGACAGGGTCCTACGAGCAGTACTTC
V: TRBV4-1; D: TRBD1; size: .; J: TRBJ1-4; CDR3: CASSRGTVNEKLFF; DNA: TGCGCCAGCAGCCGAGGGACAGTGAATGAAAAACTGTTTTTT
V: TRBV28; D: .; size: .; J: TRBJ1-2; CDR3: CASTTQGFFGYTF; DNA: TGTGCCAGCACTACACAGGGTTTCTTTGGCTACACCTTC
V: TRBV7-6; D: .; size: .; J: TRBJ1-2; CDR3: CASSSVGDGYTF; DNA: TGTGCCAGCAGCTCAGTAGGGGATGGCTACACCTTC
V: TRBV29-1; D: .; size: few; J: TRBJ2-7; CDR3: CSASLGGEQYF; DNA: TGCAGCGCATCGCTGGGGGGCGAGCAGTACTTC
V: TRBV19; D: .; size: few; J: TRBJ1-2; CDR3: CASSISPGNYGYTF; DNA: TGTGCCAGTAGTATAAGCCCGGGAAACTATGGCTACACCTTC
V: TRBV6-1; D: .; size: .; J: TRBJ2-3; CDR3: CASSDQFPDTQYF; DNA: TGTGCCAGCAGTGATCAGTTCCCAGATACGCAGTATTTT
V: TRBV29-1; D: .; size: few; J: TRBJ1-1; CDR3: CSAGVRDAFF; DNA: TGCAGCGCGGGAGTCCGGGATGCTTTCTTT
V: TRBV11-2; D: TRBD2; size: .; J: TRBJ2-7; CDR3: CASKTQASGYEQYF; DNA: TGTGCCAGCAAGACGCAGGCTAGCGGATACGAGCAGTACTTC
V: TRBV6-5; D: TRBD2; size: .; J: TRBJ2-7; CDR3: CASSYSRLAETYEQYF; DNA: TGTGCCAGCAGTTACTCTCGACTAGCTGAGACCTACGAGCAGTACTTC
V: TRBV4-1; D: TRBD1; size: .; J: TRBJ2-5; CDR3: CASSPTGGVETQYF; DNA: TGCGCCAGCAGCCCTACAGGGGGCGTGGAGACCCAGTACTTC
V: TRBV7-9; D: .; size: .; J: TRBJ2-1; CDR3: CASSFLAGARSSYNEQFF; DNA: TGTGCCAGCAGCTTCTTGGCGGGGGCCCGGAGCTCCTACAATGAGCAGTTCTTC
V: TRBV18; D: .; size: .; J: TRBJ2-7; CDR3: CASSPDSSEQYF; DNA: TGTGCCAGCTCACCAGACAGTTCCGAGCAGTACTTC
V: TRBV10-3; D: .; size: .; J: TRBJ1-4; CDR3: CAIKSQSNEKLFF; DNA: TGTGCCATCAAAAGTCAGTCGAATGAAAAACTGTTTTTT
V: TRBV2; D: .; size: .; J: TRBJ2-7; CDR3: CASRRGKRSYEQYF; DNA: TGTGCCAGCCGCAGGGGAAAGAGGTCCTACGAGCAGTACTTC
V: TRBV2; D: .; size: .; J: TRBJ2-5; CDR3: CASSEWESTAGETQYF; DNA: TGTGCCAGCAGTGAGTGGGAATCAACCGCGGGGGAGACCCAGTACTTC
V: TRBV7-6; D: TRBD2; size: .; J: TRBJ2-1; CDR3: CASSLAGTSGVYEQFF; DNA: TGTGCCAGCAGCCTCGCCGGGACTAGCGGGGTCTATGAGCAGTTCTTC
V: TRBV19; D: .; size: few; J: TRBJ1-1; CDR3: CASRRVGNTEAFF; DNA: TGTGCCAGTAGGCGGGTAGGAAACACTGAAGCTTTCTTT
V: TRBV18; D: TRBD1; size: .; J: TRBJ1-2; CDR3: CASSPDRENYYGYTF; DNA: TGTGCCAGCTCACCGGACAGGGAGAATTACTATGGCTACACCTTC
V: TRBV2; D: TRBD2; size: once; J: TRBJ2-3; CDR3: CASTPSGGADTQYF; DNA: TGTGCCAGCACACCTAGCGGGGGGGCAGATACGCAGTATTTT
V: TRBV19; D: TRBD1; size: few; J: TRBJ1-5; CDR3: CASSIANRGKDQPQHF; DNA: TGTGCCAGTAGTATAGCCAACAGGGGGAAGGATCAGCCCCAGCATTTT
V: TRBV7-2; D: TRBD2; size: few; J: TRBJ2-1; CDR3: CASSRTSGSAYNEQFF; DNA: TGTGCCAGCAGCCGGACTAGCGGGAGCGCCTACAATGAGCAGTTCTTC
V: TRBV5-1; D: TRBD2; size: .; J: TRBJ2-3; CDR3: CASSVAGEDTQYF; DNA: TGCGCCAGCAGCGTAGCGGGAGAAGATACGCAGTATTTT
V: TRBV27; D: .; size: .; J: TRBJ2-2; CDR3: CASSLAGPNTGELFF; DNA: TGTGCCAGCAGTTTAGCGGGGCCGAACACCGGGGAGCTGTTTTTT
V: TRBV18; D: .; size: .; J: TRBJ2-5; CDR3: CASSQAARGETQYF; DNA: TGTGCCAGCTCACAGGCCGCGCGGGGCGAGACCCAGTACTTC
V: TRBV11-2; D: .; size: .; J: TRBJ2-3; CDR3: CASSLDGPLDTQYF; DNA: TGTGCCAGCAGCTTAGATGGGCCGCTCGATACGCAGTATTTT
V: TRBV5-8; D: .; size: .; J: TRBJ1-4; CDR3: CASSLTGRNEKLFF; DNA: TGTGCCAGCAGCCTGACAGGACGGAATGAAAAACTGTTTTTT
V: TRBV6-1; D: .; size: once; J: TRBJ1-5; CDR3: CASSVIFGARDGQPQHF; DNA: TGTGCCAGCAGTGTAATCTTCGGGGCGCGGGATGGTCAGCCCCAGCATTTT
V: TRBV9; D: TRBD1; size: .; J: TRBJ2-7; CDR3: CASSVGQGAYEQYF; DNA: TGTGCCAGCAGCGTAGGACAGGGGGCCTACGAGCAGTACTTC
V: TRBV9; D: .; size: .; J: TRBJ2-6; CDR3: CASSPDYSGANVLTF; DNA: TGTGCCAGCAGCCCGGACTATTCTGGGGCCAACGTCCTGACTTTC
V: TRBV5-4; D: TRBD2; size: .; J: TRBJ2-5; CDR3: CASSFGGRQETQYF; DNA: TGTGCCAGCAGCTTCGGCGGGAGGCAAGAGACCCAGTACTTC
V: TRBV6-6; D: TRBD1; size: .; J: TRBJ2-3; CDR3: CASSYGTGDSDTQYF; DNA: TGTGCCAGCAGTTACGGGACAGGGGATTCAGATACGCAGTATTTT
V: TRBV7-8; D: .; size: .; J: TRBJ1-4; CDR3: CASSLWGVTNEKLFF; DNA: TGTGCCAGCAGCTTATGGGGGGTCACTAATGAAAAACTGTTTTTT
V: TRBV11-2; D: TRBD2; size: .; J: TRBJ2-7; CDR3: CASRPSGGLLSEQYF; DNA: TGTGCCAGCCGGCCTAGCGGGGGCCTACTGTCCGAGCAGTACTTC
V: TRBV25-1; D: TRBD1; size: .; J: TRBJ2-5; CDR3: CASGQGAWETQYF; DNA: TGTGCCAGTGGACAGGGAGCTTGGGAGACCCAGTACTTC
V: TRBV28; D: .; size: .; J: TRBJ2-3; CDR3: CASIRQGHTDTQYF; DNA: TGTGCCAGCATACGGCAGGGCCACACAGATACGCAGTATTTT
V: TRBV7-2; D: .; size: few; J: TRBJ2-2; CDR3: CASSDTNTGELFF; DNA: TGTGCCAGCAGCGACACGAACACCGGGGAGCTGTTTTTT
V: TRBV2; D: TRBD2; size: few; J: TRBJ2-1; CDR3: CATPERSSGIRDEQFF; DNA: TGTGCCACCCCTGAACGGTCTAGCGGGATAAGAGATGAGCAGTTCTTC
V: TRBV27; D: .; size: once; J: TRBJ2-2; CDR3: CASEIQGHSTGELFF; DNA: TGTGCCAGCGAGATCCAGGGGCACAGCACCGGGGAGCTGTTTTTT